This entry concerns a single T cell receptor (beta chain). Its antigen is not identified. At one of its ends the junction is not consistent with the germline gene, which may arise from a read error. CDR3 length: 16 residues. Germline V gives CDR1 SSHAT, CDR2 FNYEAQ (reference sequence). Via MiXCR, TCRdb re-called the 5' RACE reads, giving one row per CDR3 protein. The sample contains 350,000 or so distinct CDR3 sequences, around 8.1% of which appear only once. The record originates from a study of T cells after yellow fever vaccination. Study-level points and caveats: Researchers cautioned that FACS-sorted repertoires could harbor abundant clonotypes contaminating from the bulk population.

The TCR sequence derives from a man aged 18 to 30 who received the YFV17D yellow fever vaccine. The V gene is TRBV7-7, the J gene TRBJ2-2; weak D call: TRBD1 (6 bases). Source: PBMCs, taken about 49 days after the first yellow fever vaccination. The CDR3 DNA reads as TGTGCTAGCAGCCCCTCGACAGGCACTGCCACCGGGGAGCTGTTTTTT. The encoded protein is CASSPSTGTATGELFF.